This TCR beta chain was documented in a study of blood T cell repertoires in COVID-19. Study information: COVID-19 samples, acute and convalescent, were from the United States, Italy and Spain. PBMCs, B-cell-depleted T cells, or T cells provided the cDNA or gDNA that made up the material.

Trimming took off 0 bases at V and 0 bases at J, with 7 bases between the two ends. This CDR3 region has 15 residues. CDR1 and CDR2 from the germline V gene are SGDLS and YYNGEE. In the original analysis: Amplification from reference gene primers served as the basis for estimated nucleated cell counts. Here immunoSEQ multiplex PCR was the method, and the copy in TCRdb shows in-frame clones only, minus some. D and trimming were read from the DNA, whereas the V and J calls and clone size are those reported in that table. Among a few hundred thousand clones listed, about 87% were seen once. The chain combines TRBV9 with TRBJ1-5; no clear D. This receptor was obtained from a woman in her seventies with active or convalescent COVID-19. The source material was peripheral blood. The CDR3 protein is CASSVGLNSNQPQHF. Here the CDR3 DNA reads TGTGCCAGCAGCGTAGGGCTTAATAGCAATCAGCCCCAGCATTTT.